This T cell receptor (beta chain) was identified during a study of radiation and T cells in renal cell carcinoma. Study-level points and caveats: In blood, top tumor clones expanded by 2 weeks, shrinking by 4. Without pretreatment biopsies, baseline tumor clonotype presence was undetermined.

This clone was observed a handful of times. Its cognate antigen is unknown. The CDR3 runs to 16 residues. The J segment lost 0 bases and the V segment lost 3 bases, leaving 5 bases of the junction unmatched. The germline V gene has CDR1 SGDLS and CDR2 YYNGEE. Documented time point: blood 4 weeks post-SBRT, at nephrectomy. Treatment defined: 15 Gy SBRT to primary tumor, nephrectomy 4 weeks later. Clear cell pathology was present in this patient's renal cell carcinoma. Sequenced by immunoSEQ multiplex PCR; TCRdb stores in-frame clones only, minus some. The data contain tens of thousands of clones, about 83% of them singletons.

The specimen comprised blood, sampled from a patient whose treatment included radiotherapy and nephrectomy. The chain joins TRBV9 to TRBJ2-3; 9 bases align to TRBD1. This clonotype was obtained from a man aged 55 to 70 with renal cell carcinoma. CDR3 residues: CASSGPQGASTDTQYF. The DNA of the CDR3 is TGTGCCAGCAGCGGACCACAGGGGGCTAGCACAGATACGCAGTATTTT.